One TCR beta chain is described in this entry. The data were taken from a study of blood T cell repertoires in COVID-19. Whole-study context: There were acute and convalescent COVID-19 samples, and they came from the United States, Italy and Spain. Sample material is recorded as cDNA or gDNA derived from T cells, B-cell-depleted T cells, or PBMCs.

In the study's own analysis: Amplification from reference gene primers served as the basis for estimated nucleated cell counts. Generated by immunoSEQ multiplex PCR, the TCRdb table keeps only in-frame clones and is missing some. That table furnishes V, J and clone size, whereas the DNA furnished D and trimming. Here the sample spans roughly 250,000 clones, 70% to 90% being singletons. Germline V gene sequence: CDR1 SGHVS, CDR2 FQNEAQ. V gave up 4 bases and J gave up 7 bases, with 19 bases separating them. CDR3 size: 15 residues. The chain couples TRBV7-8 to TRBJ2-5; no definite D call. Sequencing was performed on peripheral blood. The receptor's source is a woman aged 60-75 years with active or convalescent COVID-19. CDR3 amino acids: CASSSSRLPLGTQYF. In DNA form, the CDR3 reads TGTGCCAGCAGCTCGTCCCGACTGCCTTTAGGGACCCAGTACTTC. The variable domain in full, with the rest retrieved from reference TRBV7-8 and TRBJ2-5, is GAGVSQSPRYKVAKRGQDVALRCDPISGHVSLFWYQQALGQGPEFLTYFQNEAQLDKSGLPSDRFFAERPEGSVSTLKIQRTQQEDSAVYLCASSSSRLPLGTQYFGPGTRLLVL.